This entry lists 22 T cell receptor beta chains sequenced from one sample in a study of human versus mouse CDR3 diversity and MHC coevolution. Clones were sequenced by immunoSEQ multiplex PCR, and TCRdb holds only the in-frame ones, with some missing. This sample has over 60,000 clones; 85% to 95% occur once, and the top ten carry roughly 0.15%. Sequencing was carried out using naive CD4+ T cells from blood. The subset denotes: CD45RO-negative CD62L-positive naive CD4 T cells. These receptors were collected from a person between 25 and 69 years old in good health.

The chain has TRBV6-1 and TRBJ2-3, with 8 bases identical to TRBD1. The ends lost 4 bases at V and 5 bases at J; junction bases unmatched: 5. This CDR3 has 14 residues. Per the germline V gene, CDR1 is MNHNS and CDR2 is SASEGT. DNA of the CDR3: TGTGCCAGCAGTGGACAGGGGAAAAGAGATACGCAGTATTTT. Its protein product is CASSGQGKRDTQYF.

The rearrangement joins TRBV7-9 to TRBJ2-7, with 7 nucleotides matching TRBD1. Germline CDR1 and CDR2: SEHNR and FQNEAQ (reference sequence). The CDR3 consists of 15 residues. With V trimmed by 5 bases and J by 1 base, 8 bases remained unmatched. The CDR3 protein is CASSRYRGKSYEQYF. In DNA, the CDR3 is TGTGCCAGCAGCCGTTACAGGGGAAAGTCCTACGAGCAGTACTTC.

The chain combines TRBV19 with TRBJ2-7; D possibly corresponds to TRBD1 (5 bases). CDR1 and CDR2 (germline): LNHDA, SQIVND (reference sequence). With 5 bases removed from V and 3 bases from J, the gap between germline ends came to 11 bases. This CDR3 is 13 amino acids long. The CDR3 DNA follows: TGTGCCAGTAGTGACGGACATAACTACGAGCAGTACTTC. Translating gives CASSDGHNYEQYF.

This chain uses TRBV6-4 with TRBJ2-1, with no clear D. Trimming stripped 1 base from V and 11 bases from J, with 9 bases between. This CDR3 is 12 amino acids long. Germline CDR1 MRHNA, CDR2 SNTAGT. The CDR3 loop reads CASSDLGGQQFF. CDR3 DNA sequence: TGTGCCAGCAGTGACTTAGGCGGTCAGCAGTTCTTC.

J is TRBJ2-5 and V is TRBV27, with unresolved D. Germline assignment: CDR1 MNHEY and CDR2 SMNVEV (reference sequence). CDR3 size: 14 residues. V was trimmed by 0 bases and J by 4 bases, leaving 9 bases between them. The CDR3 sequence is CASSLSLPPETQYF. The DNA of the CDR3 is TGTGCCAGCAGTTTATCCCTCCCCCCAGAGACCCAGTACTTC.

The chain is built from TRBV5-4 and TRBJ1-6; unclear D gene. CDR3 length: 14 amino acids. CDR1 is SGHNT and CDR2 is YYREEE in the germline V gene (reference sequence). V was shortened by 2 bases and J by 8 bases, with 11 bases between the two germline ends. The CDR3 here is CASSLPGSDSPLHF. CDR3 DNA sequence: TGTGCCAGCAGCTTACCGGGGTCGGATTCACCCCTCCACTTT.

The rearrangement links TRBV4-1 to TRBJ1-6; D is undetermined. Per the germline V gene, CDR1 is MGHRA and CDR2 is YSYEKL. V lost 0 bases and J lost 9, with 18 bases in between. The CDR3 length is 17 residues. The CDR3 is CASSQDRESRPFSPLHF. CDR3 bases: TGCGCCAGCAGCCAAGATCGGGAGTCACGGCCGTTTTCACCCCTCCACTTT.

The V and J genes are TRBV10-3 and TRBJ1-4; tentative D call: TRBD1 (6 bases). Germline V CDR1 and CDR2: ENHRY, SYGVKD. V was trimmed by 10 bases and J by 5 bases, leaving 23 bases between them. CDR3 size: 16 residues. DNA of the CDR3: TGTGCCACGAAATTAAACCCCGGGACACGGAATGAAAAACTGTTTTTT. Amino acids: CATKLNPGTRNEKLFF.

CDR3 nucleotides: TGCGCCAGCAGTGATCCTAGAAACAATGAGCAGTTCTTC. Translating it yields CASSDPRNNEQFF. This chain joins TRBV10-2 and TRBJ2-1; no definite D call. Per the germline V gene, CDR1 is WSHSY and CDR2 is SAAADI. Deletions cut 3 bases from V and 5 bases from J, with 8 bases between. The CDR3 is 13 amino acids.

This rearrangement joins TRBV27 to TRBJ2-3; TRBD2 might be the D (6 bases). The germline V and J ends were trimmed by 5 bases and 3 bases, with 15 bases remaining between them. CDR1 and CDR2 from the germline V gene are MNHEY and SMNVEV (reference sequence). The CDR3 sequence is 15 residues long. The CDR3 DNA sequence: TGTGCCAGCAGTCCATGGGGGGAGAAGACAGATACGCAGTATTTT. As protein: CASSPWGEKTDTQYF.

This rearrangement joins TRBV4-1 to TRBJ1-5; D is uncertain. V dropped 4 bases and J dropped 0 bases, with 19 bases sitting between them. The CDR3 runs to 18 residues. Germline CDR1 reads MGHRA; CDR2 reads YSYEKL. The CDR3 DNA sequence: TGCGCCAGCAGCCTGCGGTCTTGGTACGACTATAGCAATCAGCCCCAGCATTTT. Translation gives CASSLRSWYDYSNQPQHF.

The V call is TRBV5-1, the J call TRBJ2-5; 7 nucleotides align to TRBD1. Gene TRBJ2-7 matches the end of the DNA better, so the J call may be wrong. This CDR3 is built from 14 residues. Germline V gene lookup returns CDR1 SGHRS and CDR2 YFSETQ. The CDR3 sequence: CASSSGTALYEQYF. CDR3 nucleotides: TGCGCCAGCAGCTCCGGGACAGCACTCTACGAGCAGTACTTC.

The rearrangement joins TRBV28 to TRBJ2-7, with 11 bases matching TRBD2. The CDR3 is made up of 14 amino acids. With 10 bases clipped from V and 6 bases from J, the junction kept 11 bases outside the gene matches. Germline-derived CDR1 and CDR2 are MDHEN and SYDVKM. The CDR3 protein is CATFRASGGLEQYF. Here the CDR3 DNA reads TGTGCCACCTTCCGGGCTAGCGGGGGGCTCGAGCAGTACTTC.

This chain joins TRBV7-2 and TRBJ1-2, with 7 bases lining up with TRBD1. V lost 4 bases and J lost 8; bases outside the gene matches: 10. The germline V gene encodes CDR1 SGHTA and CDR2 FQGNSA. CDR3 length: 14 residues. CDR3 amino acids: CASSSRQGYEGYTF. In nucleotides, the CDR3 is TGTGCCAGCAGCTCGAGACAGGGTTATGAAGGCTACACCTTC.

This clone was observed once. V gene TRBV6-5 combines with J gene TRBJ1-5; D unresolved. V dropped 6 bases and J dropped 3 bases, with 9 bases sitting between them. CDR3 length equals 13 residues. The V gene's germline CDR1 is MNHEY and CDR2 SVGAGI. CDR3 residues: CASRQYPNQPQHF. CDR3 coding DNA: TGTGCCAGCAGGCAGTATCCCAATCAGCCCCAGCATTTT.

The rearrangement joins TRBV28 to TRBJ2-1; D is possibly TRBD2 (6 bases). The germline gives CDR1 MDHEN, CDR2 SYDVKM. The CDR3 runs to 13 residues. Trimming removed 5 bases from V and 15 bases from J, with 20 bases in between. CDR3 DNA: TGTGCCAGCAGTCCGAACAGAGTCTCCGGGGGGTTCTTC. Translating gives CASSPNRVSGGFF.

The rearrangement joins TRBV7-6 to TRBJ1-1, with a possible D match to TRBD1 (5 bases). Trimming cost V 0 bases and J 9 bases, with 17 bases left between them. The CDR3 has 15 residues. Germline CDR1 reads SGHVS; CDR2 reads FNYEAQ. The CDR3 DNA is TGTGCCAGCAGCTTAGCGCCCGCAGGGCCTTCCCAAGCTTTCTTT. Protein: CASSLAPAGPSQAFF.

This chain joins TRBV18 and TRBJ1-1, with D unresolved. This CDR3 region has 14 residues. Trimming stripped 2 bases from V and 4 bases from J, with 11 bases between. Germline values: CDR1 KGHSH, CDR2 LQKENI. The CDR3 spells CASSPRQAGTEAFF. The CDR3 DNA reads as TGTGCCAGCTCACCAAGGCAGGCGGGCACTGAAGCTTTCTTT.

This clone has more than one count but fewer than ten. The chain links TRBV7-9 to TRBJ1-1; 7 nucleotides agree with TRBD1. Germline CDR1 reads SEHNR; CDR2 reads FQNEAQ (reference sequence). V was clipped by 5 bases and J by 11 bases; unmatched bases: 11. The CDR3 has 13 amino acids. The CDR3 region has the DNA TGTGCCAGCAGCGGAGGGGGCGAGGTAGGCGCTTTCTTT. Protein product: CASSGGGEVGAFF.

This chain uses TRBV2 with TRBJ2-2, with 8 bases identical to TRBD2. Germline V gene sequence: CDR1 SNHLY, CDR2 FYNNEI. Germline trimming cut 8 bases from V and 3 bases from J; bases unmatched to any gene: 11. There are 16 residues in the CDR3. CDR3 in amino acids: CASRPWTSSHTGELFF. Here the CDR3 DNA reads TGTGCCAGCCGCCCATGGACTAGCTCGCACACCGGGGAGCTGTTTTTT.

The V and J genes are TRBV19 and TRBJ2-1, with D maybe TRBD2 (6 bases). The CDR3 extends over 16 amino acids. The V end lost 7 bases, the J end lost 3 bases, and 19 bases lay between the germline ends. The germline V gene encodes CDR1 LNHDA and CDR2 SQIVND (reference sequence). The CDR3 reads CASTQQGLPNYNEQFF. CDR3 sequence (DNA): TGTGCCAGTACCCAACAAGGACTACCGAACTACAATGAGCAGTTCTTC.

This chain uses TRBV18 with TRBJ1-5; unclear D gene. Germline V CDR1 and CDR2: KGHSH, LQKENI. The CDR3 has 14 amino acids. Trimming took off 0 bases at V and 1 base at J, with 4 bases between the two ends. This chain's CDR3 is CASSPPASNQPQHF. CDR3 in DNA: TGTGCCAGCTCACCACCGGCAAGCAATCAGCCCCAGCATTTT.